The following is a TCR beta chain sequence with its context. Its antigen is currently unknown. This sample stems from a study of T-cell memory formation after mild COVID-19. Study summary: Largely donor-specific TCR clusters were found. Study-wide points: Cross-reactive memory seemingly joined, as some responding clones were found in pre-infection memory. Whereas later expanders leaned CD4+, clones contracting day 15 to 85 showed a balanced CD4/CD8 makeup. CM and EM subsets held most contracting CD4+ clones; EMRA held CD8+ ones.

TCRdb independently ran MiXCR on the 5' RACE reads; one entry per CDR3 protein. The sample has a few hundred thousand distinct CDR3 sequences; roughly 21% are singletons. Trimming pared 3 bases from V and 7 bases from J, leaving 16 bases between. This CDR3 is 14 amino acids long. Germline V gives CDR1 SGHRS, CDR2 YFSETQ. The clonotype originates from a man younger than 35 who had mild COVID-19 (a few samples of this study predate the infection). Cell type and time point are not known. V and J are TRBV5-1 and TRBJ2-5, with D possibly matching TRBD2 (6 bases). The sample consisted of PBMCs or a T cell subset sorted from them (not recorded which). DNA of the CDR3: TGCGCCAGCAGCTGGAGGGGACGGGACTCGACCCAGTACTTC. This encodes CASSWRGRDSTQYF.